The 6 T cell receptor beta chains below all came from one sample that was sequenced in a study of somatic mutations in cytotoxic T cells in rheumatoid arthritis. Assay used: immunoSEQ multiplex PCR; TCRdb lists only in-frame clones, some missing. This table has tens of thousands of clones, 70% to 90% appearing once. The specimen sequenced was CD8+ T cells sorted from blood. The receptors shown here come from an adult with rheumatoid arthritis.

The chain uses TRBV19 and TRBJ2-7, with D possibly matching TRBD1 (5 bases). Trimming cost V 5 bases and J 3 bases, with 11 bases left between them. The CDR3 length is 13 residues. Germline V gene sequence: CDR1 LNHDA, CDR2 SQIVND (reference sequence). DNA of the CDR3: TGTGCCAGTAGTTACAGGATTTTCTACGAGCAGTACTTC. Translated: CASSYRIFYEQYF.

The chain links TRBV27 to TRBJ2-4; 7 bases fit TRBD2. Trimming cost V 5 bases and J 0 bases; bases outside gene matches: 13. Germline V gene sequence: CDR1 MNHEY, CDR2 SMNVEV (reference sequence). This CDR3 has 18 amino acids. In DNA, the CDR3 is TGTGCCAGCAGTCCTTATCGTGGGGACTACCTAGCCAAAAACATTCAGTACTTC. This gives the protein CASSPYRGDYLAKNIQYF.

This rearrangement joins TRBV30 to TRBJ2-3; the match to TRBD2 covers 11 bases. The CDR3 runs 19 residues. Germline values: CDR1 GTSNPN, CDR2 SVGIG (reference sequence). With V trimmed by 1 base and J by 1 base, 13 bases remained unmatched. The chain's CDR3 is CAWSAPVSGRAYRTDTQYF. The CDR3 nucleotides are TGTGCCTGGAGTGCACCAGTTAGCGGGAGGGCCTACCGCACAGATACGCAGTATTTT.

Written as DNA, the CDR3 is TGTGCCAGCAGCTTAAGACTAACGGGTTTGGACAATGAGCAGTTCTTC. The encoded protein is CASSLRLTGLDNEQFF. The rearrangement links TRBV7-8 to TRBJ2-1, with a tentative D call TRBD2 (5 bases). Trimming removed 2 bases from V and 5 bases from J, with 16 bases in between. The CDR3 length is 16 residues. Germline V gene lookup returns CDR1 SGHVS and CDR2 FQNEAQ.

The rearrangement links TRBV11-1 to TRBJ2-1; the D gene is possibly TRBD2 (6 bases). This CDR3 has 13 residues. Per germline, CDR1 SGHAT and CDR2 FQDESV (reference sequence). The V and J ends lost 6 bases and 7 bases respectively, with 13 bases between them. In nucleotides, the CDR3 is TGTGCCAGCAGTCGGGGAGGTTGGAATGAGCAGTTCTTC. This translates into CASSRGGWNEQFF.

The J gene is TRBJ2-7, the V gene TRBV7-9; 8 nucleotides match TRBD2. V trimming: 10 bases; J trimming: 1 base; junction bases outside the gene matches: 6. The CDR3 sequence is 13 residues long. Germline CDR1 is SEHNR and CDR2 is FQNEAQ (reference sequence). CDR3 nucleotide sequence: TGTGCCATCTTCGGGAGGGATTCCTACGAGCAGTACTTC. Translation: CAIFGRDSYEQYF.